What follows are 18 T cell receptor beta chains derived from one specimen sequenced in a study of blood T cell repertoires in COVID-19. Clones were sequenced by immunoSEQ multiplex PCR, and TCRdb holds only the in-frame ones, with some missing. The data contain 350,000 to 400,000 clones, roughly 90% of them singletons. Sequenced: PBMCs or T cells enriched from blood (not recorded which). Source of these receptors: a woman aged 30 to 39 who had recovered from COVID-19.

This clone was observed once. The chain has TRBV5-6 and TRBJ2-7; D ambiguous. This CDR3 comprises 14 residues. V was pared by 4 bases and J by 2 bases, with 13 bases between. Per the germline V gene, CDR1 is SGHDT and CDR2 is YYEEEE. The CDR3 sequence: CASSPEGGAYEQYF. The CDR3 DNA reads as TGTGCCAGCAGCCCCGAAGGTGGAGCCTACGAGCAGTACTTC.

This clone has a single count. V is TRBV27 and J is TRBJ2-3; D gene unclear. Germline lookup yields CDR1 MNHEY and CDR2 SMNVEV (reference sequence). This CDR3 is 14 amino acids long. V was shortened by 6 bases and J by 0 bases, with 10 bases between the two germline ends. The CDR3 bases are TGTGCCAGCAGGCAGGCTCTGAGCACAGATACGCAGTATTTT. Translating gives CASRQALSTDTQYF.

This clone came up once. This chain links TRBV7-3 with TRBJ1-1; 7 bases align to TRBD1. Germline-derived CDR1 and CDR2 are SGHTA and FQGTGA. CDR3 size: 13 residues. J lost 7 bases, V lost 2 bases, and 4 bases had no gene match. In nucleotides, the CDR3 is TGTGCCAGCAGCTTATCGTGGGACAGTGAAGCTTTCTTT. It encodes CASSLSWDSEAFF.

This clone was picked up a small number of times. The CDR3 nucleotides are TGTGCCACCAGTGATGCAAAGGGGCCGGAGACCCAGCATTTT. Translating it yields CATSDAKGPETQHF. The genes are TRBV24-1 and TRBJ1-5; TRBD1 is a possible D gene (5 bases). The germline CDR1 and CDR2 sequences are KGHDR and SFDVKD. CDR3 length: 14 amino acids. The V and J ends lost 3 bases and 11 bases respectively, with 16 bases between them.

The chain couples TRBV4-2 to TRBJ2-2, with a weak D call TRBD2 (7 bases). CDR1 and CDR2 (germline): LGHNA, YNFKEQ. The CDR3 spans 16 residues. V was clipped by 0 bases and J by 5 bases, with 13 bases between them. DNA for the CDR3: TGTGCCAGCAGCCAAGATACCGGGGGGCTTACCGGGGAGCTGTTTTTT. Protein sequence: CASSQDTGGLTGELFF.

This chain uses TRBV10-3 with TRBJ2-7, with 8 bases matching TRBD1. The CDR3 sequence is 15 residues long. Germline assignment: CDR1 ENHRY and CDR2 SYGVKD. With V trimmed by 4 bases and J by 3 bases, 8 bases remained unmatched. The CDR3 here is CAISGTTQGDYEQYF. CDR3 nucleotides: TGTGCCATCAGTGGAACGACACAGGGGGACTACGAGCAGTACTTC.

V is TRBV19 and J is TRBJ1-1, with D possibly being TRBD1 (5 bases). CDR1 is LNHDA and CDR2 is SQIVND in the germline V gene (reference sequence). The length of the CDR3 is 14 residues. The ends were cut back, 4 bases at V and 4 bases at J, with 13 bases in the middle. The CDR3: CASSRQIFSTEAFF. The CDR3 nucleotides read TGTGCCAGTAGTAGACAGATTTTCAGCACTGAAGCTTTCTTT.

As DNA, the CDR3 is TGTGCCAGCAGCTTGGGGGACAAGGGGGACATGAACACTGAAGCTTTCTTT. Amino acid sequence: CASSLGDKGDMNTEAFF. This chain connects TRBV5-4 to TRBJ1-1; possibly TRBD1 for D (6 bases). CDR3 length: 17 residues. V was trimmed by 0 bases and J by 0 bases, leaving 15 bases between them. Germline CDR1 and CDR2: SGHNT and YYREEE (reference sequence).

The chain is built from TRBV28 and TRBJ1-1; TRBD1 matches at 7 bases. The CDR3 has 15 residues. The germline CDR1 and CDR2 sequences are MDHEN and SYDVKM. J was trimmed by 0 bases and V by 5 bases; bases with no gene match: 6. This chain's CDR3 is CASSPRQGLNTEAFF. The CDR3 region has the DNA TGTGCCAGCAGTCCCCGACAGGGATTGAACACTGAAGCTTTCTTT. The whole variable domain, remainder taken from reference TRBV28 and TRBJ1-1, is DVKVTQSSRYLVKRTGEKVFLECVQDMDHENMFWYRQDPGLGLRLIYFSYDVKMKEKGDIPEGYSVSREKKERFSLILESASTNQTSMYLCASSPRQGLNTEAFFGQGTRLTVV.

The chain couples TRBV5-4 to TRBJ1-1; 8 positions match TRBD1. This CDR3 region has 16 residues. V lost 0 bases and J lost 1; bases outside the gene matches: 5. Germline-derived CDR1 and CDR2 are SGHNT and YYREEE (reference sequence). The CDR3 DNA is TGTGCCAGCAGCTTGGGACAGGGGAGATGGAACACTGAAGCTTTCTTT. Its translation: CASSLGQGRWNTEAFF.

The gene calls are TRBV29-1 and TRBJ2-7; 9 positions agree with TRBD1. V shed 5 bases, J shed 2 bases, and the junction held 1 base outside the gene matches. Looked up from germline, CDR1 is SQVTM and CDR2 is ANQGSEA. The CDR3 spans 12 residues. CDR3 in DNA: TGCAGCGTTAGGACAGGGGCCTACGAGCAGTACTTC. It translates to CSVRTGAYEQYF.

The chain uses TRBV28 and TRBJ2-7; perhaps TRBD2 as D (5 bases). The CDR3 is 10 amino acids. V was cut by 8 bases and J by 4 bases, with 6 bases left in between. Germline V lookup: CDR1 MDHEN, CDR2 SYDVKM. The CDR3 here is CASGLYEQYF. For the CDR3, the DNA is TGTGCCAGCGGACTTTACGAGCAGTACTTC.

This clone was seen a single time. This chain uses TRBV7-2 with TRBJ1-3; D uncertain. The CDR3 runs to 17 residues. In germline, CDR1 is SGHTA, CDR2 FQGNSA. Trimming took off 1 base at V and 2 bases at J, with 15 bases between the two ends. CDR3 bases: TGTGCCAGCAGCTTAGTAGCGACGAGAAGAACTGGAAACACCATATATTTT. This codes for CASSLVATRRTGNTIYF.

V usage is TRBV19 and J usage is TRBJ1-1, with D maybe TRBD1 (5 bases). CDR3 length: 15 amino acids. Germline lookup yields CDR1 LNHDA and CDR2 SQIVND (reference sequence). V lost 3 bases and J lost 0, with 11 bases in between. Here the CDR3 DNA reads TGTGCCAGTAGTATTGGGGGGACGGTGAACACTGAAGCTTTCTTT. This encodes CASSIGGTVNTEAFF.

The chain uses TRBV2 and TRBJ2-1; no reliable D call. The CDR3 has 12 residues. Trimming took 6 bases from V and 14 from J, leaving 17 bases between them. Per germline, CDR1 SNHLY and CDR2 FYNNEI. The CDR3 coding sequence is TGTGCCAGCAGCGCCGAGCCAGGTATTAAGTTCTTC. This encodes CASSAEPGIKFF. The full variable domain, rest sourced from reference TRBV2 and TRBJ2-1, is EPEVTQTPSHQVTQMGQEVILRCVPISNHLYFYWYRQILGQKVEFLVSFYNNEISEKSEIFDDQFSVERPDGSNFTLKIRSTKLEDSAMYFCASSAEPGIKFFGPGTRLTVL.

This clone showed up just a few times. This chain links TRBV19 with TRBJ1-1; no definite D call. Germline values: CDR1 LNHDA, CDR2 SQIVND (reference sequence). The V gene lost 5 bases and the J gene lost 0 bases, with 10 bases spanning the gap. This CDR3 comprises 14 residues. This CDR3 reads CASSETEMNTEAFF. DNA of the CDR3: TGTGCCAGTAGTGAAACAGAGATGAACACTGAAGCTTTCTTT.

The chain couples TRBV19 to TRBJ1-5; D might be TRBD1 (5 bases). Germline assignment: CDR1 LNHDA and CDR2 SQIVND (reference sequence). The CDR3 has 12 residues. V lost 11 bases to trimming and J lost 6 bases, with 14 bases between them. In DNA form, the CDR3 reads TGTGCCGTAGCCCAGGGTTTTCAGCCCCAGCATTTT. Its translation: CAVAQGFQPQHF. The full variable domain, completed using reference TRBV19 and TRBJ1-5, is DGGITQSPKYLFRKEGQNVTLSCEQNLNHDAMYWYRQDPGQGLRLIYYSQIVNDFQKGDIAEGYSVSREKKESFPLTVTSAQKNPTAFYLCAVAQGFQPQHFGDGTRLSIL.

The rearrangement uses TRBV25-1 and TRBJ2-5, with 12 bases that match TRBD2. The CDR3 is made up of 17 amino acids. J gave up 5 bases and V 5 bases, and 12 bases lay outside the gene matches. Germline assignment: CDR1 MGHDK and CDR2 SYGVNS. CDR3 nucleotides: TGTGCCAGCAGTTTTCCGGCTAGCGGGGGGGCCGGGGAGACCCAGTACTTC. It yields the protein CASSFPASGGAGETQYF.